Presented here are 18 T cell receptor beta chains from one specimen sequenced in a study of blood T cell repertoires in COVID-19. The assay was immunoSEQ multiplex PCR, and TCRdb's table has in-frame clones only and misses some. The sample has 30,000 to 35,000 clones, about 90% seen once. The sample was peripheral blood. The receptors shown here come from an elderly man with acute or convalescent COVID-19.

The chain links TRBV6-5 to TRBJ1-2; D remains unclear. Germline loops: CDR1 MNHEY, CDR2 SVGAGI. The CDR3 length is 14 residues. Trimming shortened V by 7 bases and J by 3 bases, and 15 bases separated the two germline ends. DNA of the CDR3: TGTGCCAGCATTGCCCCCGGGGTGGACTATGGCTACACCTTC. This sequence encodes CASIAPGVDYGYTF.

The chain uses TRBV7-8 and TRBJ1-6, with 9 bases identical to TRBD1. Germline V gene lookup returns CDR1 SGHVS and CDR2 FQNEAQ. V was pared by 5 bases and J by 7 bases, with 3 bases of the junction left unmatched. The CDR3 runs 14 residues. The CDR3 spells CASSPDRGNSPLHF. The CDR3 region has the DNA TGTGCCAGCAGCCCTGACAGGGGGAATTCACCCCTCCACTTT. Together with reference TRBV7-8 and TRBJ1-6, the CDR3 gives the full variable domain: GAGVSQSPRYKVAKRGQDVALRCDPISGHVSLFWYQQALGQGPEFLTYFQNEAQLDKSGLPSDRFFAERPEGSVSTLKIQRTQQEDSAVYLCASSPDRGNSPLHFGNGTRLTVT.

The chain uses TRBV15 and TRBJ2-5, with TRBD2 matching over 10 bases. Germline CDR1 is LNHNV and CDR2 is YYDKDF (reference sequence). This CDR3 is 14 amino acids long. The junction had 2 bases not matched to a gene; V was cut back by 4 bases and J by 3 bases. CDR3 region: CATSKGLAKETQYF. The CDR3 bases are TGTGCCACCAGCAAGGGACTAGCGAAAGAGACCCAGTACTTC.

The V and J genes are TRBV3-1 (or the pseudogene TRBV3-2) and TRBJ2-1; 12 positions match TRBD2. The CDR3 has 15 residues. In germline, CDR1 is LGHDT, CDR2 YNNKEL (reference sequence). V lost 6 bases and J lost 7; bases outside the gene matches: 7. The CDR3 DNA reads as TGTGCCAGCAGACCTAGCGGGGGGGATGAGAATGAGCAGTTCTTC. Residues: CASRPSGGDENEQFF.

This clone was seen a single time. The CDR3: CASSLGGGGEQYF. The DNA for the CDR3 is TGTGCCAGCAGCTTAGGTGGGGGCGGCGAGCAGTACTTC. The chain recombines TRBV7-6 with TRBJ2-7, with a weak D call TRBD1 (6 bases). CDR3 length equals 13 residues. The germline V gene has CDR1 SGHVS and CDR2 FNYEAQ. Trimming removed 1 base at V and 6 bases at J, with 10 bases between.

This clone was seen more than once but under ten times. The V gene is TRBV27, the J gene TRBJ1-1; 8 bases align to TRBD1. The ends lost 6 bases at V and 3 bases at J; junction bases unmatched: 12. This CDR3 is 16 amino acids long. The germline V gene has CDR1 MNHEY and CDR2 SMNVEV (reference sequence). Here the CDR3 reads CASRSGQGALYTEAFF. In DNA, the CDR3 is TGTGCCAGCAGGTCCGGGCAGGGGGCATTGTACACTGAAGCTTTCTTT.

For the CDR3, the DNA is TGTGCCAGCTCGCCGACAGGGCCTGGTGGCTACACCTTC. Its translation: CASSPTGPGGYTF. The chain links TRBV18 to TRBJ1-2; 7 bases fit TRBD1. The CDR3 length is 13 residues. The V and J ends lost 6 bases and 7 bases, in that order; junction bases with no gene match: 8. Germline V gene data show CDR1 as KGHSH and CDR2 as LQKENI.

In DNA, the CDR3 is TGTGCCAGCAGTTTAGCACAGGGGACCGGAAACACCATATATTTT. It specifies CASSLAQGTGNTIYF. The chain combines TRBV28 with TRBJ1-3; 7 bases line up with TRBD1. From germline, CDR1 is MDHEN and CDR2 SYDVKM. The CDR3 has 15 amino acids. V lost 2 bases to trimming and J lost 4 bases; unmatched junction nucleotides: 5.

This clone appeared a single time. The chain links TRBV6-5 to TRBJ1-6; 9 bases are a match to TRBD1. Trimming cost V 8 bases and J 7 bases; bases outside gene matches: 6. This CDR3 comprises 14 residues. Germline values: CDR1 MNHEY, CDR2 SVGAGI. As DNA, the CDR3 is TGTGCCAGCGGGACAGGGACCGTAAATTCACCCCTCCACTTT. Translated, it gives CASGTGTVNSPLHF.

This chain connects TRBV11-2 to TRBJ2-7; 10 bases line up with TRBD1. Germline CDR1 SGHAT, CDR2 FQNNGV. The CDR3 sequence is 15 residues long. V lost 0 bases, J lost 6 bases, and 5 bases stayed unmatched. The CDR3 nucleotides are TGTGCCAGCAGCTTAGAGGGACAGGGGCATCGCGAGCAGTACTTC. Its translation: CASSLEGQGHREQYF.

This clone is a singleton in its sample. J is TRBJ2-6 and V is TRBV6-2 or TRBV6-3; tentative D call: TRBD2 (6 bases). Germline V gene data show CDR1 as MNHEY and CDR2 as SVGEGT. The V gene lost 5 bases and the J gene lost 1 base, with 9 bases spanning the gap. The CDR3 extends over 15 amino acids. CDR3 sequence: CASSRRGSGANVLTF. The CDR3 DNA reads TGTGCCAGCAGTCGCCGGGGGTCTGGGGCCAACGTCCTGACTTTC.

The CDR3 spells CASSSRIQRLNTEAFF. The CDR3 DNA follows: TGTGCCAGCAGTTCTCGAATCCAGCGGCTGAACACTGAAGCTTTCTTT. The chain recombines TRBV6-5 with TRBJ1-1; D gene ambiguous. CDR1 MNHEY and CDR2 SVGAGI come from the germline V gene. Trimming pared 4 bases from V and 0 bases from J, leaving 15 bases between. The CDR3 covers 16 residues.

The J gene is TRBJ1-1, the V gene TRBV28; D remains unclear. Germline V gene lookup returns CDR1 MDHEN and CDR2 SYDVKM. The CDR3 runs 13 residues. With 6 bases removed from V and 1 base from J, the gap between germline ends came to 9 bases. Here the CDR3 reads CASSARGNTEAFF. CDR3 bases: TGTGCCAGCAGCGCCCGGGGGAACACTGAAGCTTTCTTT.

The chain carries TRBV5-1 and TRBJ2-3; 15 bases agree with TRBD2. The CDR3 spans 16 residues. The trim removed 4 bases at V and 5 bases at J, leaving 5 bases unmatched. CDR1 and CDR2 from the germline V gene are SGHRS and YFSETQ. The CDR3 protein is CASSGTSGGSRDTQYF. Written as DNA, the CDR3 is TGCGCCAGCAGCGGGACTAGCGGGGGGTCGAGAGATACGCAGTATTTT. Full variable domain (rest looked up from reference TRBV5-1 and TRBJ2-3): KAGVTQTPRYLIKTRGQQVTLSCSPISGHRSVSWYQQTPGQGLQFLFEYFSETQRNKGNFPGRFSGRQFSNSRSEMNVSTLELGDSALYLCASSGTSGGSRDTQYFGPGTRLTVL.

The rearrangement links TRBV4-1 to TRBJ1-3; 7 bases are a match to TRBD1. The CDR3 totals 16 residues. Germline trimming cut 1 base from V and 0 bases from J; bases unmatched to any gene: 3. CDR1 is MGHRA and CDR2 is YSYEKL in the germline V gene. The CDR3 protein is CASSQAGTASGNTIYF. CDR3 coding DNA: TGCGCCAGCAGCCAAGCCGGGACAGCCTCTGGAAACACCATATATTTT.

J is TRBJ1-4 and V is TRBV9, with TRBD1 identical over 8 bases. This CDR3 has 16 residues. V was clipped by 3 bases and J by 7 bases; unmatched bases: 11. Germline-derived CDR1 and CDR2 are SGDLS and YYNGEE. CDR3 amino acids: CASSAVIGQGGEKLFF. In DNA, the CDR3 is TGTGCCAGCAGCGCCGTCATCGGACAGGGTGGTGAAAAACTGTTTTTT.

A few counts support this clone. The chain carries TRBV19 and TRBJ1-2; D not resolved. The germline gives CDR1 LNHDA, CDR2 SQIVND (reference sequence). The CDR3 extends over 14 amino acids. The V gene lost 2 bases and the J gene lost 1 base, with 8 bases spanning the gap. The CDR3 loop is CASSIRQFNYGYTF. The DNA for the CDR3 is TGTGCCAGTAGTATACGACAATTTAACTATGGCTACACCTTC.

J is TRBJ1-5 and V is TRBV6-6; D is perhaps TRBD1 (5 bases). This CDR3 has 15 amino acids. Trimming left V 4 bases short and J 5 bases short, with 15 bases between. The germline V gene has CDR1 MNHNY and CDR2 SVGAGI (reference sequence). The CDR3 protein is CASSSQGLGDQPQHF. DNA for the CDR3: TGTGCCAGCAGTTCCCAGGGTCTTGGGGATCAGCCCCAGCATTTT.